This T cell receptor (beta chain) was retrieved from a study of cytomegalovirus exposure and HLA in healthy donors. 60 Vbeta and 13 Jbeta primers were used in PCR. Assay used: immunoSEQ multiplex PCR; TCRdb lists only in-frame clones, some missing. The sample includes around 120,000 clones, 65% to 80% seen only once; the top ten take 3.4%. V lost 2 bases and J lost 5; bases outside the gene matches: 8. Germline-derived CDR1 and CDR2 are MNHEY and SVGAGI. CDR3 size: 15 residues. This clone was picked up one time. This chain uses TRBV6-5 with TRBJ2-5; 7 bases are shared with TRBD2. The sequenced material came from PBMCs. This receptor was identified in a man aged 25 to 45 in good health and CMV-seronegative. The CDR3 DNA reads as TGTGCCAGCAGTTACCGGGGGGAAAAGAGGGAGACCCAGTACTTC. This translates into CASSYRGEKRETQYF.